This T cell receptor beta chain appears in the sequencing data of a study of blood T cell repertoires in COVID-19. Data came from immunoSEQ multiplex PCR; TCRdb stores just in-frame clones and leaves some out. The table records some 110,000 clones, under 90% of them present only once. This TCR came from a woman in her 70s with acute or convalescent COVID-19. What was sequenced was peripheral blood.

CDR3 sequence: CASALGGTSYSGNTIYF. The CDR3 DNA follows: TGCGCCAGCGCTTTGGGAGGGACTTCGTATTCTGGAAACACCATATATTTT. V is TRBV5-1 and J is TRBJ1-3; D is possibly TRBD1 (5 bases). Germline-derived CDR1 and CDR2 are SGHRS and YFSETQ. The ends were cut back, 7 bases at V and 1 base at J, with 21 bases in the middle. CDR3 size: 17 residues.